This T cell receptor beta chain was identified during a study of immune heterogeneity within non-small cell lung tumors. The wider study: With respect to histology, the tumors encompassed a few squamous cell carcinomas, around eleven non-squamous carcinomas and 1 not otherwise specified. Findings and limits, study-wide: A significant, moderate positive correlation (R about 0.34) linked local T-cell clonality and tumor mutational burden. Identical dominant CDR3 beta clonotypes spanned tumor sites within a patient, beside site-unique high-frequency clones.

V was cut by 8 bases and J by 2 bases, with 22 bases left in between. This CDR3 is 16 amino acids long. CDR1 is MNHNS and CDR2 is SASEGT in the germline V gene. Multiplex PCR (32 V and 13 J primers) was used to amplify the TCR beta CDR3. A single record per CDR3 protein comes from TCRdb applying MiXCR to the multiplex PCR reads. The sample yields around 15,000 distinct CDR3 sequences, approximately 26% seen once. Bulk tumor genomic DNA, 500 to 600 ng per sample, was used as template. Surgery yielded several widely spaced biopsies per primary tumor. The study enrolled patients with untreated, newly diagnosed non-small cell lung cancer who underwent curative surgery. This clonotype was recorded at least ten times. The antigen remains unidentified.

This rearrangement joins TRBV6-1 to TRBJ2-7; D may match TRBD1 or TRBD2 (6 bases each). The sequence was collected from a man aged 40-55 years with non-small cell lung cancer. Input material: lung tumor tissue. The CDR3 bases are TGTGCCAGCTATTCGGGGGCCGGGGTGAGCACCTACGAGCAGTACTTC. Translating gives CASYSGAGVSTYEQYF.